Below, 25 T cell receptor beta chains from the same sample are listed, as sequenced in a study of blood T cell repertoires in COVID-19. The data were produced by immunoSEQ multiplex PCR, yet TCRdb's version contains in-frame clones alone and is incomplete. This table has around 290,000 clones, 88% appearing once. What was sequenced was PBMCs or T cells enriched from blood (not recorded which). The source of these receptors is a woman in her sixties or seventies in a cohort exposed to, infected with or recovered from COVID-19 (not recorded which).

The rearrangement links TRBV28 to TRBJ1-4; 7 bases match TRBD1. The V gene's germline CDR1 is MDHEN and CDR2 SYDVKM. V was clipped by 7 bases and J by 13 bases; unmatched bases: 21. This CDR3 is 16 amino acids long. CDR3 protein: CASTTSRLGLRTGLFF. The CDR3 nucleotides read TGTGCCAGCACCACTAGTCGGTTGGGGCTCCGGACAGGACTGTTTTTT.

Written as DNA, the CDR3 is TGTGCCAGCACAACCCGGGGACTAGCGGGAAGTGCGGGCAATGAGCAGTTCTTC. It encodes CASTTRGLAGSAGNEQFF. The V call is TRBV27, the J call TRBJ2-1; 13 positions match TRBD2. The CDR3 is 18 amino acids. The germline V gene encodes CDR1 MNHEY and CDR2 SMNVEV (reference sequence). V shed 7 bases, J shed 6 bases, and the junction held 15 bases outside the gene matches.

The chain links TRBV28 to TRBJ2-7; D not certain. Trimming stripped 8 bases from V and 7 bases from J, with 18 bases between. Germline V gene sequence: CDR1 MDHEN, CDR2 SYDVKM. The CDR3 spans 13 residues. CDR3 DNA: TGTGCCAGCTCTGCCTCCCCCCCCGGTGAGCAGTACTTC. Protein sequence: CASSASPPGEQYF.

The rearrangement joins TRBV30 to TRBJ2-6; 10 nucleotides agree with TRBD1. With 1 base clipped from V and 0 bases from J, the junction kept 3 bases outside the gene matches. The CDR3 sequence is 17 residues long. Per the germline V gene, CDR1 is GTSNPN and CDR2 is SVGIG (reference sequence). Here the CDR3 DNA reads TGTGCCTGGAGTGCGGGACAGGGGTTCTCTGGGGCCAACGTCCTGACTTTC. As protein: CAWSAGQGFSGANVLTF. Drawing the rest from reference TRBV30 and TRBJ2-6, the complete variable domain is SQTIHQWPATLVQPVGSPLSLECTVEGTSNPNLYWYRQAAGRGLQLLFYSVGIGQISSEVPQNLSASRPQDRQFILSSKKLLLSDSGFYLCAWSAGQGFSGANVLTFGAGSRLTVL.

The J gene is TRBJ2-3, the V gene TRBV4-3; 9 bases fit TRBD2. The CDR3 contains 15 residues. Germline V gene lookup returns CDR1 LGHNA and CDR2 YSLEER. The V and J ends lost 1 base and 1 base, in that order; junction bases with no gene match: 0. The CDR3 sequence: CASSQGGRGTDTQYF. The CDR3 DNA is TGCGCCAGCAGCCAAGGCGGGAGGGGCACAGATACGCAGTATTTT.

This rearrangement joins TRBV6-5 to TRBJ2-5, with 11 nucleotides matching TRBD2. The CDR3 totals 15 residues. Germline assignment: CDR1 MNHEY and CDR2 SVGAGI. Germline trimming cut 10 bases from V and 5 bases from J; bases unmatched to any gene: 12. This chain's CDR3 is CATRLAGTQGETQYF. The CDR3 DNA reads as TGTGCCACCCGACTAGCGGGAACCCAGGGGGAGACCCAGTACTTC.

This clone appeared a single time. The rearrangement joins TRBV6-5 to TRBJ1-5; D is unresolved. Germline-derived CDR1 and CDR2 are MNHEY and SVGAGI. The CDR3 runs to 16 residues. V lost 2 bases, J lost 4 bases, and 15 bases lay in between. This CDR3 reads CASSYGRGFGNQPQHF. The CDR3 DNA follows: TGTGCCAGCAGTTACGGTCGAGGGTTTGGTAATCAGCCCCAGCATTTT.

This chain links TRBV15 with TRBJ1-1; D is unclear. V was trimmed by 0 bases and J by 5 bases, leaving 13 bases between them. This CDR3 has 15 amino acids. Germline V gives CDR1 LNHNV, CDR2 YYDKDF (reference sequence). The CDR3: CATSRDRGVATEAFF. The CDR3 DNA reads TGTGCCACCAGCAGAGATCGCGGAGTCGCGACTGAAGCTTTCTTT.

The J gene is TRBJ2-2, the V gene TRBV6-5; weak D call: TRBD1 (5 bases). Trimming took 8 bases from V and 2 from J, leaving 9 bases between them. This CDR3 is 13 amino acids long. From germline, CDR1 is MNHEY and CDR2 SVGAGI. CDR3 region: CASVGHNTGELFF. CDR3 in DNA: TGTGCCAGCGTAGGACACAACACCGGGGAGCTGTTTTTT.

The chain employs TRBV27 and TRBJ1-1; 7 nucleotides line up with TRBD1. After removal of 5 bases from V and 5 bases from J, the junction contained 14 bases not matched to a gene. CDR1 is MNHEY, CDR2 SMNVEV, per germline (reference sequence). This CDR3 spans 16 amino acids. The CDR3 spells CASSQIPGTVRTEAFF. The DNA for the CDR3 is TGTGCCAGCAGTCAAATCCCCGGGACAGTTCGTACTGAAGCTTTCTTT.

This clone was seen just once. V and J are TRBV7-3 and TRBJ2-1; 11 bases are a match to TRBD2. V trimming: 5 bases; J trimming: 7 bases; junction bases outside the gene matches: 7. The CDR3 consists of 15 residues. The germline gives CDR1 SGHTA, CDR2 FQGTGA. The CDR3 is CASSGGLAGGNEQFF. CDR3 DNA sequence: TGTGCCAGCAGCGGGGGGCTAGCGGGAGGAAATGAGCAGTTCTTC.

The rearrangement joins TRBV5-4 to TRBJ2-5; 7 nucleotides align to TRBD2. CDR1 is SGHNT, CDR2 YYREEE, per germline (reference sequence). The CDR3 consists of 16 residues. V lost 3 bases and J lost 1; bases outside the gene matches: 9. The CDR3 reads CASSSREAGTQETQYF. CDR3 nucleotide sequence: TGTGCCAGCAGCTCCCGGGAGGCAGGCACCCAAGAGACCCAGTACTTC.

This chain connects TRBV6-6 to TRBJ2-1; 10 bases line up with TRBD2. This CDR3 is 15 amino acids long. Germline V CDR1 and CDR2: MNHNY, SVGAGI (reference sequence). V was clipped by 7 bases and J by 3 bases; unmatched bases: 6. In nucleotides, the CDR3 is TGTGCCAGCACCCTAGCGGGGGCCCTCTACAATGAGCAGTTCTTC. This translates into CASTLAGALYNEQFF.

CDR3 residues: CASSQSQAHTGVQPQHF. DNA for the CDR3: TGCGCCAGCAGTCAATCTCAGGCCCACACAGGGGTACAGCCCCAGCATTTT. This chain joins TRBV23-1 and TRBJ1-5, with TRBD1 matching 7 bases. TRBV23-1 is an ORF for which the function is uncertain. CDR3 length equals 17 residues. V shed 0 bases and J 7 bases; nucleotides not matched to a gene: 12.

The chain carries TRBV4-1 and TRBJ2-7; 9 bases agree with TRBD1. The trim removed 3 bases at V and 3 bases at J, leaving 3 bases unmatched. This CDR3 is 14 amino acids long. Germline V CDR1 and CDR2: MGHRA, YSYEKL. The CDR3 sequence: CASSHWDRDYEQYF. CDR3 in DNA: TGCGCCAGCAGCCATTGGGACAGGGACTACGAGCAGTACTTC.

The chain employs TRBV5-1 and TRBJ2-3, with TRBD2 as a possible D gene (5 bases). V was trimmed by 4 bases and J by 0 bases, leaving 12 bases between them. This CDR3 contains 15 residues. Germline V gene lookup returns CDR1 SGHRS and CDR2 YFSETQ. In DNA form, the CDR3 reads TGCGCCAGCAGCCGGACTGCGATAAGCACAGATACGCAGTATTTT. Encoded protein: CASSRTAISTDTQYF.

The chain has TRBV6-5 and TRBJ1-2; 8 bases match TRBD1. V shed 0 bases and J 7 bases; nucleotides not matched to a gene: 4. The CDR3 loop spans 14 amino acids. The germline V gene has CDR1 MNHEY and CDR2 SVGAGI. The CDR3 region has the DNA TGTGCCAGCAGTTACTCGGGTACAGGGGGTGGCTACACCTTC. Amino acid sequence: CASSYSGTGGGYTF.

The chain employs TRBV28 and TRBJ1-5; possible D gene TRBD1, 5 bases. The ends were cut back, 3 bases at V and 0 bases at J, with 12 bases in the middle. CDR3 length equals 16 residues. CDR1 and CDR2 from the germline V gene are MDHEN and SYDVKM. In DNA, the CDR3 is TGTGCCAGCAGTTTGGGGGGACGGGCTAGCAATCAGCCCCAGCATTTT. Translating it yields CASSLGGRASNQPQHF.

The chain has TRBV30 and TRBJ2-3; 8 bases map to TRBD2. The junction had 5 bases not matched to a gene; V was cut back by 2 bases and J by 1 base. The CDR3 consists of 15 residues. Germline V gives CDR1 GTSNPN, CDR2 SVGIG (reference sequence). DNA of the CDR3: TGTGCCTGGAGTTCACGGGAGGGACGCACAGATACGCAGTATTTT. Translating gives CAWSSREGRTDTQYF.

V is TRBV5-8 and J is TRBJ2-1; 9 nucleotides match TRBD2. J lost 7 bases, V lost 0 bases, and 8 bases had no gene match. The CDR3 has 16 amino acids. Germline V lookup: CDR1 SGHTS, CDR2 YDEGEE. The CDR3 sequence: CASSLARLAEGNEQFF. The CDR3 DNA is TGTGCCAGCAGCTTGGCGAGACTAGCGGAGGGGAATGAGCAGTTCTTC.

The chain couples TRBV9 to TRBJ1-4; tentative D call: TRBD1 (6 bases). Looked up from germline, CDR1 is SGDLS and CDR2 is YYNGEE. CDR3 length equals 17 residues. V lost 5 bases and J 4 bases, leaving 21 bases between the germline ends. CDR3 sequence: CASSGSKGRGRNEKLFF. For the CDR3, the DNA is TGTGCCAGCAGTGGTAGTAAGGGCAGGGGCCGTAATGAAAAACTGTTTTTT.

The chain links TRBV19 to TRBJ2-7; 9 bases match TRBD2. CDR3 length equals 17 residues. CDR1 LNHDA and CDR2 SQIVND come from the germline V gene (reference sequence). The V and J ends lost 5 bases and 0 bases, in that order; junction bases with no gene match: 11. In DNA form, the CDR3 reads TGTGCCAGTAGTCAAAAGGCGCTAGCGGGATACTCCTACGAGCAGTACTTC. Translated: CASSQKALAGYSYEQYF.

V gene TRBV10-1 combines with J gene TRBJ2-3, with a possible D match to TRBD1 (6 bases). The CDR3 contains 15 residues. Germline CDR1 reads WNHNN; CDR2 reads SYGVQD (reference sequence). The V end lost 2 bases, the J end lost 4 bases, and 13 bases lay between the germline ends. As DNA, the CDR3 is TGCGCCAGCAGTGAGACAGGGAGTGTGCCAGATACGCAGTATTTT. Protein sequence: CASSETGSVPDTQYF.

The V call is TRBV19, the J call TRBJ2-1, with TRBD1 identical over 8 bases. The CDR3 spans 17 residues. Germline CDR1 and CDR2: LNHDA and SQIVND (reference sequence). Trimming cost V 3 bases and J 1 base; bases outside gene matches: 8. The DNA for the CDR3 is TGTGCCAGTAGTATCCTAGGCAGGGGGCGTTCCTACAATGAGCAGTTCTTC. It yields the protein CASSILGRGRSYNEQFF.

The CDR3 DNA reads as TGTGCCAGCAGCTTAGCCCCGGGAGTTGCCTACAATGAGCAGTTCTTC. It translates to CASSLAPGVAYNEQFF. The chain is built from TRBV7-6 and TRBJ2-1; D perhaps matches TRBD2 (6 bases). Germline values: CDR1 SGHVS, CDR2 FNYEAQ. Trimming removed 0 bases from V and 2 bases from J, with 11 bases in between. The CDR3 consists of 16 residues.